The rows below give T cell receptor beta chains drawn from one sample of a study of resident and recirculating memory T cells in vitiligo. Sequencing used immunoSEQ multiplex PCR; TCRdb keeps in-frame clones, though not all of them. The sample lists more than 70,000 clones; 92% were seen once. The sample was blood. The source of these receptors is a male donor with vitiligo. Each CDR3 is given with its conserved first and last residue. D genes are given only for firm matches. Part of the rows lack a size; the others show once, few, many or a class for expanded clones.

abundance: .
d_gene: .
j_gene: TRBJ2-7
v_gene: TRBV28
CDR3aa: CASSVPSYEQYF
CDR3nt: TGTGCCTCTAGCGTGCCTTCCTACGAGCAGTACTTC

abundance: .
d_gene: .
j_gene: TRBJ1-2
v_gene: TRBV28
CDR3aa: CASSFPLGDGYGYTF
CDR3nt: TGTGCCAGCAGTTTTCCTCTGGGCGACGGCTATGGCTACACCTTC

abundance: .
d_gene: TRBD1
j_gene: TRBJ1-1
v_gene: TRBV19
CDR3aa: CARTYRDRGHLAAFF
CDR3nt: TGTGCCAGGACGTATCGGGACAGGGGGCACCTTGCAGCTTTCTTT

abundance: .
d_gene: TRBD2
j_gene: TRBJ2-1
v_gene: TRBV28
CDR3aa: CASSSARLADNEQFF
CDR3nt: TGTGCCAGCAGTTCCGCGCGACTAGCGGACAATGAGCAGTTCTTC

abundance: .
d_gene: TRBD1
j_gene: TRBJ1-5
v_gene: TRBV6-1
CDR3aa: CASRGRQGLNQPQHF
CDR3nt: TGTGCCAGCAGGGGACGACAGGGCCTTAATCAGCCCCAGCATTTT

abundance: once
d_gene: TRBD2
j_gene: TRBJ2-4
v_gene: TRBV27
CDR3aa: CASSSLGLAGLAKNIQYF
CDR3nt: TGTGCCAGCAGTTCCCTCGGACTAGCGGGACTAGCCAAAAACATTCAGTACTTC

abundance: once
d_gene: .
j_gene: TRBJ2-7
v_gene: TRBV15
CDR3aa: CATSRGGRLSYEQYF
CDR3nt: TGTGCCACCAGCAGAGGGGGCAGGTTATCCTACGAGCAGTACTTC

abundance: .
d_gene: TRBD2
j_gene: TRBJ2-7
v_gene: TRBV10-1
CDR3aa: CASSGGLAETYEQYF
CDR3nt: TGCGCCAGCAGTGGTGGACTAGCGGAGACCTACGAGCAGTACTTC

abundance: .
d_gene: TRBD1
j_gene: TRBJ1-1
v_gene: TRBV7-9
CDR3aa: CAYARQGGTEAFF
CDR3nt: TGTGCCTATGCCAGACAGGGAGGCACTGAAGCTTTCTTT

abundance: once
d_gene: .
j_gene: TRBJ2-1
v_gene: TRBV7-9
CDR3aa: CASSLAPERSDNEQFF
CDR3nt: TGTGCCAGCAGCTTAGCGCCAGAGCGATCCGACAATGAGCAGTTCTTC

abundance: .
d_gene: TRBD1
j_gene: TRBJ1-1
v_gene: TRBV7-7
CDR3aa: CASSLCVGGQGTEAFF
CDR3nt: TGTGCCAGCAGCTTATGTGTAGGGGGACAGGGGACTGAAGCTTTCTTT

abundance: .
d_gene: TRBD2
j_gene: TRBJ2-1
v_gene: TRBV28
CDR3aa: CASSPKPSGYNEQFF
CDR3nt: TGTGCCAGCAGCCCAAAGCCTAGCGGCTACAATGAGCAGTTCTTC

abundance: .
d_gene: TRBD1
j_gene: TRBJ2-3
v_gene: TRBV7-3
CDR3aa: CASSRQGMSTDTQYF
CDR3nt: TGTGCCAGCAGCCGACAGGGGATGAGTACAGATACGCAGTATTTT

abundance: .
d_gene: .
j_gene: TRBJ2-2
v_gene: TRBV7-7
CDR3aa: CASSVATDMQNTGELFF
CDR3nt: TGTGCCAGCAGCGTAGCCACGGACATGCAGAACACCGGGGAGCTGTTTTTT

abundance: .
d_gene: .
j_gene: TRBJ2-1
v_gene: TRBV6-5
CDR3aa: CASSLYNEQFF
CDR3nt: TGTGCCAGCAGTCTGTACAATGAGCAGTTCTTC